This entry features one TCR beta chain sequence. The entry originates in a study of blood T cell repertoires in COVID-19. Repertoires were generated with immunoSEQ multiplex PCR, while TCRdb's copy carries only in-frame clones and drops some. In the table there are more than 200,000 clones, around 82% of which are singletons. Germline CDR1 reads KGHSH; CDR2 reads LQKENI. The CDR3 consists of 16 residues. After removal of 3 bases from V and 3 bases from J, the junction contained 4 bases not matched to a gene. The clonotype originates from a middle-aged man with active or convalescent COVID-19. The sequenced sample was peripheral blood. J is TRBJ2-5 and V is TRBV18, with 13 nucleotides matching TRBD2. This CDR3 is CASSPGTSGAKETQYF. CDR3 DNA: TGTGCCAGCTCACCCGGGACTAGCGGGGCCAAAGAGACCCAGTACTTC.